The subject of this entry is one T cell receptor (beta chain). Its antigen is undetermined. This specimen comes from a study of T cell clusters in autoimmune cytopenias. Overall study findings and caveats: Healthy donors had around 3.1-fold more exclusive TRB clusters than active autoimmune hepatitis patients.

Each sample's input was approximately 270 ng genomic DNA, 30,000 to 45,000 genome equivalents. Germline CDR1 is MGHRA and CDR2 is YSYEKL. This CDR3 has 15 residues. One tube held mixed TRB-A and TRB-B primer pools for touch-down PCR. TCRdb reprocessed the multiplex PCR reads, with one entry per CDR3 protein and no DNA. The sample shows 4,500 to 7,000 distinct CDR3 sequences, and around 4.9% sits with its ten largest clones. Sequenced: peripheral blood. This chain links TRBV4-1 with TRBJ1-2; TCRdb calls TRBD1, which cannot be checked without DNA. The TCR sequence derives from a human donor with an autoimmune cytopenia or autoimmune hepatitis (not recorded which). The CDR3 here is CASSQDDRANYGYTF.